The present T cell receptor beta chain was sequenced within a study of blood T cell repertoires in COVID-19. Whole-study context: From T cells, B-cell-depleted T cells, or PBMCs came the material, which was cDNA or gDNA.

This CDR3 region has 14 residues. The V and J ends lost 5 bases and 0 bases, in that order; junction bases with no gene match: 2. CDR1 MNHEY and CDR2 SVGAGI come from the germline V gene. Sequencing was performed with immunoSEQ multiplex PCR; in TCRdb, only in-frame clones are kept and a portion is missing. The sample holds some 50,000 clones; roughly 84% are singletons and the top ten take over 2%. The chain links TRBV6-5 to TRBJ2-3; TRBD2 matches at 7 bases. The sequencing input was peripheral blood. The receptor comes from a man aged 50 or older with acute or convalescent COVID-19. CDR3: CASSSGVSTDTQYF. DNA of the CDR3: TGTGCCAGCAGTAGCGGGGTGAGCACAGATACGCAGTATTTT.